The 18 T cell receptor beta chains listed next were all sequenced from one sample in a study of spatial heterogeneity in lung cancer. Each CDR3 protein gets one entry after TCRdb re-called the 5' RACE reads with MiXCR. This sample carries 25,000 to 35,000 distinct CDR3 sequences, about 9.4% of them seen once, and the ten largest clones take roughly 29%. Time point: blood at routine non-recurrence follow-up after resection. Specimen: PBMCs, collected at follow-up. These receptors all stem from a female donor with early-stage non-small cell lung cancer.

For this clonotype: A much larger clone is a single base away; this may be a read error. The chain links TRBV2 to TRBJ2-2; TRBD1 or TRBD2 may be the D gene (5 bases each). The germline CDR1 and CDR2 sequences are SNHLY and FYNNEI. CDR3 size: 15 residues. The CDR3 region has the DNA TGTGCCAGCAGCTCGGGACCGTCGAACACCGTGGAGCTGTTTTTT. Translated, it gives CASSSGPSNTVELFF.

This clonotype was recorded at least ten times. CDR3 loop: CAIRERPPQDTGELFF. The DNA for the CDR3 is TGTGCCATCAGAGAAAGGCCCCCCCAAGACACCGGGGAGCTGTTTTTT. V usage is TRBV10-3 and J usage is TRBJ2-2; no clear D gene. The CDR3 length is 16 residues. Germline V gives CDR1 ENHRY, CDR2 SYGVKD. Trimming shortened V by 6 bases and J by 3 bases, and 17 bases separated the two germline ends.

This clonotype was observed many times. V and J are TRBV7-2 and TRBJ2-7; a possible D gene is TRBD2 (6 bases). V lost 2 bases and J 7 bases, leaving 18 bases between the germline ends. Germline V CDR1 and CDR2: SGHTA, FQGNSA. The CDR3 is 15 amino acids. The CDR3 protein is CASSLHGGFPGEQYF. CDR3 coding DNA: TGTGCCAGCAGCTTACACGGGGGATTCCCGGGGGAGCAGTACTTC.

This clonotype occurred many times. The V and J genes are TRBV19 and TRBJ2-7; TRBD2 might be the D (5 bases). Trimming took 6 bases from V and 1 from J, leaving 13 bases between them. The CDR3 contains 14 residues. The V gene's germline CDR1 is LNHDA and CDR2 SQIVND (reference sequence). The CDR3: CASSRFRESYEQYF. DNA for the CDR3: TGTGCCAGTAGCAGATTCCGGGAATCCTACGAGCAGTACTTC.

In its sample, this clonotype was seen many times. The V gene is TRBV9, the J gene TRBJ2-7; D may be TRBD2 (5 bases). The V gene's germline CDR1 is SGDLS and CDR2 YYNGEE. This CDR3 spans 14 amino acids. Trimming stripped 3 bases from V and 0 bases from J, with 10 bases between. The CDR3 DNA sequence: TGTGCCAGCAGCGCCCCGGGGTTCTCCTACGAGCAGTACTTC. Its translation: CASSAPGFSYEQYF.

The table lists this clonotype with many counts. The V and J genes are TRBV5-1 and TRBJ2-2; no firm D call. Trimming took 0 bases from V and 2 from J, leaving 2 bases between them. The CDR3 is made up of 13 amino acids. Germline V gene data show CDR1 as SGHRS and CDR2 as YFSETQ. CDR3: CASSLANTGELFF. For the CDR3, the DNA is TGCGCCAGCAGCTTGGCTAACACCGGGGAGCTGTTTTTT.

The chain combines TRBV7-2 with TRBJ2-4; D not certain. Per the germline V gene, CDR1 is SGHTA and CDR2 is FQGNSA. CDR3 size: 17 residues. V gave up 3 bases and J gave up 0 bases, with 15 bases separating them. The CDR3 region is CASSLDRGPLAKNIQYF. The CDR3 region has the DNA TGTGCCAGCAGCTTGGACCGAGGCCCTCTAGCCAAAAACATTCAGTACTTC.

At least ten counts were recorded for this clonotype. The chain combines TRBV7-6 with TRBJ1-2; D is unclear. The CDR3 loop spans 15 amino acids. The germline CDR1 and CDR2 sequences are SGHVS and FNYEAQ. V was shortened by 2 bases and J by 2 bases, with 12 bases between the two germline ends. CDR3 DNA sequence: TGTGCCAGCAGCTTATCAGGCACAACAAACTATGGCTACACCTTC. Amino acid sequence: CASSLSGTTNYGYTF.

In its sample, this clonotype was seen many times. The CDR3 region is CATQGDEQFF. CDR3 sequence (DNA): TGTGCCACCCAAGGGGATGAGCAGTTCTTC. The chain recombines TRBV19 with TRBJ2-1, with a tentative D call TRBD1 (5 bases). The CDR3 is 10 residues long. Germline assignment: CDR1 LNHDA and CDR2 SQIVND (reference sequence). The V gene lost 10 bases and the J gene lost 8 bases, with 9 bases spanning the gap.

This clonotype was recorded many times. CDR3 in amino acids: CAVTQSTDTQYF. For the CDR3, the DNA is TGTGCCGTCACCCAGAGCACAGATACGCAGTATTTT. The chain combines TRBV7-2 with TRBJ2-3; D not resolved. CDR1 is SGHTA and CDR2 is FQGNSA in the germline V gene. V gave up 11 bases and J gave up 0 bases, with 9 bases separating them. CDR3 size: 12 residues.

The chain joins TRBV3-1 to TRBJ2-5; 9 bases map to TRBD2. The CDR3 is made up of 14 amino acids. V lost 3 bases to trimming and J lost 2 bases; unmatched junction nucleotides: 1. The germline gives CDR1 LGHDT, CDR2 YNNKEL (reference sequence). CDR3 sequence: CASSHLAGQETQYF. The CDR3 nucleotides are TGTGCCAGCAGCCATCTAGCGGGGCAAGAGACCCAGTACTTC.

A few counts support this clonotype. This sequence joins TRBV28 and TRBJ2-7; 9 bases match TRBD1. With 7 bases clipped from V and 2 bases from J, the junction kept 9 bases outside the gene matches. Germline V gene sequence: CDR1 MDHEN, CDR2 SYDVKM. CDR3 length: 15 amino acids. CDR3 protein: CASTSPGQGAYEQYF. The CDR3 nucleotides are TGTGCCAGCACTTCCCCGGGACAGGGAGCCTACGAGCAGTACTTC. The full variable domain, completed using reference TRBV28 and TRBJ2-7, is DVKVTQSSRYLVKRTGEKVFLECVQDMDHENMFWYRQDPGLGLRLIYFSYDVKMKEKGDIPEGYSVSREKKERFSLILESASTNQTSMYLCASTSPGQGAYEQYFGPGTRLTVT.

In DNA, the CDR3 is TGCGCCAGCAGCCAGTCACAGGGTAGTAGAACTGAAGCTTTCTTT. Translating it yields CASSQSQGSRTEAFF. The V and J genes are TRBV4-3 and TRBJ1-1; possible D gene TRBD1, 6 bases. V was cut by 3 bases and J by 5 bases, with 16 bases left in between. Germline V CDR1 and CDR2: LGHNA, YSLEER. The CDR3 sequence is 15 residues long.

This clonotype was detected many times. The chain links TRBV7-6 to TRBJ1-1; D might be TRBD1 (5 bases). Germline CDR1 and CDR2: SGHVS and FNYEAQ. The CDR3 runs 14 residues. Trimming shortened V by 4 bases and J by 0 bases, and 9 bases separated the two germline ends. The CDR3 is CASSSRALNTEAFF. The CDR3 DNA sequence: TGTGCCAGCAGCTCCAGGGCTCTGAACACTGAAGCTTTCTTT.

This clonotype has ten or more counts. The chain recombines TRBV29-1 with TRBJ2-1; 9 bases map to TRBD2. V shed 6 bases, J shed 7 bases, and the junction held 10 bases outside the gene matches. This CDR3 has 14 amino acids. Looked up from germline, CDR1 is SQVTM and CDR2 is ANQGSEA. The CDR3 is CSVDPSGARNEQFF. CDR3 DNA: TGCAGCGTGGATCCTAGCGGGGCCCGGAATGAGCAGTTCTTC.

The chain is built from TRBV5-1 and TRBJ2-3, with 8 nucleotides matching TRBD2. The V gene end was trimmed by 4 bases and the J gene end by 0 bases; junction bases not matched to a gene: 7. The CDR3 covers 16 residues. Germline CDR1 and CDR2: SGHRS and YFSETQ. CDR3 loop: CASSPRGGTSTDTQYF. The CDR3 region has the DNA TGCGCCAGCAGCCCCCGGGGGGGAACTAGCACAGATACGCAGTATTTT.

Many counts were recorded for this clonotype. This chain uses TRBV12-3 or TRBV12-4 with TRBJ2-5, with 9 bases identical to TRBD1. The CDR3 totals 14 residues. The J segment lost 7 bases and the V segment lost 6 bases, leaving 9 bases of the junction unmatched. The CDR3 DNA is TGTGCCAGCAGCCTGGACAGGGGAGCTGGGACCCAGTACTTC. This encodes CASSLDRGAGTQYF.

In this sample, this clonotype turned up many times. The chain combines TRBV4-2 with TRBJ2-4; D possibly uses TRBD1 or TRBD2 (5 bases each). Trimming pared 0 bases from V and 8 bases from J, leaving 17 bases between. The CDR3 is 16 residues long. Germline V gene sequence: CDR1 LGHNA, CDR2 YNFKEQ. The CDR3 reads CASSQDGTRGRDIQYF. CDR3 DNA: TGTGCCAGCAGCCAAGATGGGACGCGAGGCCGTGACATTCAGTACTTC.